This TCR beta chain originates from a study of blood T cell repertoires in COVID-19 (dated by TCRdb to the early 2020s). The study in broad terms: Samples from collaborators originated in the United States, Italy and Spain and spanned both the acute and convalescent phases of COVID-19. The prospective study material was composed of cDNA or gDNA derived from T cells, B-cell-depleted T cells, or PBMCs. Subjects who had been exposed to COVID-19, were actively infected with it, or had recovered from it provided the deeply sampled blood TCRbeta repertoires that made up the dataset. A freely available public database, intended as a resource for researchers studying the immune response to SARS-CoV-2, is where the repertoires were released. The samples were drawn from two sources: the first 160 participants of the ongoing ImmuneRACE study, and 950 to 1,500 subjects contributed by 6 global collaborators. Nearly every sample came with metadata listing a de-identified subject ID, COVID-19 status, age in years and sex. Where available, HLA class I and class II types were taken from metadata supplied by the sample provider and were not determined by assay-based typing.

Participants in the prospective study were aged about 18 to 95 years, lived in some 24 United States geographic areas, and enrolled through a virtual design. To assign participants to cohorts, the prospective study relied on clinical history that participants themselves reported in a screening survey and a study questionnaire. For ImmuneRACE Cohort 3, a participant was defined as recovered based on two consecutive negative NP/OP PCR tests, clearance by a healthcare professional, or resolution of symptoms. In the prospective study, mobile phlebotomists collected whole blood, serum and a nasopharyngeal or oropharyngeal swab from each participant. Over a roughly 2-month period, participants in the prospective study had the option of providing additional blood draws and questionnaires. Prospective study blood samples were shipped either frozen or at room temperature before DNA extraction. TCRbeta CDR3 regions were amplified from genomic DNA by means of the immunoSEQ Assay, a bias-controlled multiplex PCR. On the authors' methods: Nucleated cell counts per sample were estimated from amplification of reference gene primers within the assay. Sequence reads were collapsed and filtered to measure the absolute abundance of every unique TCRbeta CDR3 rearrangement. For each sample, productive Simpson clonality was calculated as the square root of Simpson's diversity index across productive rearrangements. This is the immuneACCESS table as TCRdb keeps it, with only in-frame sequences that have V and J called. A part of the clones is gone; compared with another copy, unresolved V genes explain less than half, and the rest is unexplained. That table is the source of V, J and clone size, and D and trimming were worked out from the DNA. This sample is represented by approximately 470,000 clones; about 90% of them were singletons. Approximately 0.7% of the sample comes from the top ten.

Concerning this clone: There is no known antigen for this receptor. The sample holds no much larger clone one base away, and base qualities are not on file.

The paper as a whole reports these results and caveats: The amount of clinical and demographic metadata varied by source and participant and was provided uncurated.

Sequencing input: PBMCs or T cells enriched from blood (not recorded which). The TCR was taken from a woman aged 18-30 years who had recovered from COVID-19.

The DNA sequence follows: TGTGCCAGCAGCTTTTACAGGTCAGGCTACACCTTC. Its translation reads: CASSFYRSGYTF. The rearranged segments are TRBV7-3 and TRBJ1-2, with TRBD1 perhaps the D gene, on 5 matching bases. V and J lose 3 bases and 8 bases, and a span of 10 bases separates them. The CDR3 runs 12 amino acids, cysteine and phenylalanine included. Only the CDR3 portion is preserved as DNA: 36 bases, with reading frame beginning at the first base. Looking up the germline V gene yields CDR1 SGHTA and CDR2 FQGTGA.